The following is a TCR beta chain sequence with its context. Its binding antigen is unknown. It has no much larger one-base neighbor in the sample; base qualities were not kept. Library prep was done by PCR. Instrument used: Illumina HiSeq 2500. TCR libraries were prepared with molecular barcoding, using unique molecular identifiers to normalize TCRbeta repertoire quantification. TCRdb reworked the public reads: Q25 trimming with fastp, MiXCR clone assembly, productive beta chains retained. All rows with the same CDR3 protein become a single entry with the most common DNA and genes. The sample table contains about 300,000 distinct CDR3 sequences; only one count was recorded for 10% of them. The ten largest make up 7% to 9.5% of the sample. Explained via the paper, the treatment or condition label denotes: allogeneic hematopoietic cell transplantation with graft depleted of TCRalphabeta T cells and CD19 B cells. Transplant recipients were children who received TCRalphabeta/CD19-depleted allogeneic hematopoietic cell grafts.

This entry comes from a study of T-cell reconstitution after alpha-beta-depleted transplantation in children (dated by TCRdb to the mid-2010s). Turning to the overall study: The study quantitatively tracked T-cell immune reconstitution after TCRalphabeta/CD19-depleted allogeneic hematopoietic cell transplantation in children using TCR repertoire profiling. General conclusions and limits of the study: Hyperexpanded clone frequencies declined over subsequent months; after one year, T-cell counts and TCRbeta diversity were mostly attributed to newly produced T cells. In some patients, the high TCRbeta diversity seen at day 60 was put down to recipient T cells and intrathymic progenitors that had survived conditioning. The apparently early recovery of alphabetaT-cell counts about two months after transplant reportedly depended on only several hundred rapidly expanded clones that came from non-depleted graft cells.

CDR1 and CDR2 (KGHSH, LQKENI) derive from the germline V gene. Clipping removes 3 bases from V and 0 bases from J, with 11 as the unmatched junction base count. The CDR3 has 19 amino acids, counting the end cysteine and phenylalanine. The sequence is cut down to CDR3 DNA, 57 bases in frame from base 1. The sequence links TRBV18 to TRBJ2-6; 7 central bases correspond to TRBD1. This TCR was recovered from a boy in the first two years of life with acute myeloid leukemia, due to receive a stem cell transplant. Sequenced here: PBMCs, sampled before TCRalphabeta/CD19-depleted stem cell transplant. In nucleotides, the sequence is TGTGCCAGCTCACCGACACTGACAGGGTTAAGCTCTGGGGCCAACGTCCTGACTTTC. It encodes CASSPTLTGLSSGANVLTF.